The 24 T cell receptor beta chains listed next were all sequenced from one sample in a study of OX40 agonist ivuxolimab in advanced cancers. The library relied on the immunoSEQ multiplex PCR assay. TCRdb took this table from immuneACCESS and kept in-frame rearrangements with V and J called. Such tables lack part of the clones; where checked against another copy, unresolved V genes explain under half of the gap, and the rest is unexplained. The sample table contains some 130,000 clones; only one count was recorded for 85% to 95% of them. The ten most abundant clones make up approximately 0.99% of the sample. Sequenced here: CD4+ or CD8+ T cells sorted from blood, sampled in a trial of the OX40 agonist ivuxolimab. Receptors were obtained from an adult with an advanced solid tumor such as melanoma, head and neck, liver or kidney cancer.

J is TRBJ1-2 and V is TRBV6-1, with 10 nucleotides matching TRBD1. The V and J ends lost 3 bases and 5 bases, in that order; junction bases with no gene match: 6. The CDR3 covers 15 residues. In germline, CDR1 is MNHNS, CDR2 SASEGT. CDR3 in amino acids: CASSDRDRGLYGYTF. The CDR3 bases are TGTGCCAGCAGTGACCGGGACAGGGGACTGTATGGCTACACCTTC.

The rearrangement uses TRBV4-3 and TRBJ2-2; 9 bases match TRBD1. Germline V CDR1 and CDR2: LGHNA, YSLEER. Trimming at V came to 7 bases and at J to 5 bases, leaving 8 bases not matched to a gene. The CDR3 has 15 residues. Here the CDR3 reads CASTVQGAGTGELFF. CDR3 DNA sequence: TGCGCCAGCACCGTACAGGGGGCGGGGACCGGGGAGCTGTTTTTT.

This CDR3 reads CASSPREKLFF. CDR3 DNA: TGTGCCAGCAGCCCCAGGGAAAAACTGTTTTTT. The chain links TRBV4-2 to TRBJ1-4, with D unclear. CDR3 length: 11 residues. V dropped 4 bases and J dropped 8 bases, with 5 bases sitting between them. CDR1 LGHNA and CDR2 YNFKEQ come from the germline V gene.

The V gene is TRBV9, the J gene TRBJ1-3, with D possibly matching TRBD1 (6 bases). Trimming stripped 0 bases from V and 0 bases from J, with 16 bases between. The CDR3 extends over 18 amino acids. The germline gives CDR1 SGDLS, CDR2 YYNGEE. The CDR3 DNA reads as TGTGCCAGCAGCGTAGCGGAGGACAGCTCCTACTCTGGAAACACCATATATTTT. Encoded protein: CASSVAEDSSYSGNTIYF.

V and J are TRBV5-5 and TRBJ2-7; 8 positions agree with TRBD1. CDR1 SGHKS and CDR2 YYEKEE come from the germline V gene (reference sequence). The CDR3 spans 12 residues. After removal of 5 bases from V and 7 bases from J, the junction contained 5 bases not matched to a gene. For the CDR3, the DNA is TGTGCCAGCAGTTGGGACAGGAGAGAGCAGTACTTC. It specifies CASSWDRREQYF.

For the CDR3, the DNA is TGTGCCAGCAGCTTAGTATCAGGGGCAGGGGGCCCAACCCACTTT. Residues: CASSLVSGAGGPTHF. The chain joins TRBV7-2 to TRBJ1-6; 8 bases are a match to TRBD1. The CDR3 totals 15 residues. Looked up from germline, CDR1 is SGHTA and CDR2 is FQGNSA. The V segment lost 1 base and the J segment 18 bases; nucleotides outside the gene matches: 14.

This clone showed up just once. The rearrangement joins TRBV30 to TRBJ2-1; no reliable D call. The CDR3 length is 12 residues. CDR1 is GTSNPN, CDR2 SVGIG, per germline (reference sequence). The V and J ends lost 4 bases and 7 bases respectively, with 11 bases between them. Written as DNA, the CDR3 is TGTGCCTGGATACTCTGGTCAAATGAGCAGTTCTTC. Amino acid sequence: CAWILWSNEQFF.

This clone has only one observation. The chain carries TRBV11-2 and TRBJ1-1; TRBD1 might be the D (5 bases). This CDR3 spans 14 amino acids. Per germline, CDR1 SGHAT and CDR2 FQNNGV. V was trimmed by 3 bases and J by 4 bases, leaving 12 bases between them. The CDR3 DNA sequence: TGTGCCAGCAGCTTTGTTGCAGGGAGCACTGAAGCTTTCTTT. This gives the protein CASSFVAGSTEAFF.

The chain combines TRBV28 with TRBJ2-3; D perhaps matches TRBD2 (5 bases). Germline V gives CDR1 MDHEN, CDR2 SYDVKM. The CDR3 has 16 amino acids. The V and J ends lost 6 bases and 1 base respectively, with 17 bases between them. CDR3 in amino acids: CASSQGLVSRTDTQYF. The CDR3, as DNA: TGTGCCAGCAGCCAAGGACTGGTCTCGCGCACAGATACGCAGTATTTT.

This clone was counted once. The rearrangement joins TRBV2 to TRBJ1-1; 9 nucleotides match TRBD1. Germline V gives CDR1 SNHLY, CDR2 FYNNEI. CDR3 length equals 14 residues. The trim removed 3 bases at V and 6 bases at J, leaving 5 bases unmatched. The CDR3 spells CASSEDRGIPEAFF. For the CDR3, the DNA is TGTGCCAGCAGTGAGGACAGGGGAATCCCTGAAGCTTTCTTT.

The V and J genes are TRBV30 and TRBJ2-3, with D possibly matching TRBD2 (6 bases). CDR1 is GTSNPN, CDR2 SVGIG, per germline (reference sequence). The CDR3 is made up of 14 amino acids. Trimming left V 0 bases short and J 4 bases short, with 11 bases between. CDR3 in amino acids: CAWSVGTGADTQYF. As DNA, the CDR3 is TGTGCCTGGAGTGTCGGGACTGGAGCAGATACGCAGTATTTT. Filled out from reference TRBV30 and TRBJ2-3, the complete variable domain reads SQTIHQWPATLVQPVGSPLSLECTVEGTSNPNLYWYRQAAGRGLQLLFYSVGIGQISSEVPQNLSASRPQDRQFILSSKKLLLSDSGFYLCAWSVGTGADTQYFGPGTRLTVL.

V and J are TRBV7-2 and TRBJ2-1; D gene uncertain. This CDR3 has 15 residues. Germline V gene data show CDR1 as SGHTA and CDR2 as FQGNSA. Trimming removed 2 bases at V and 6 bases at J, with 14 bases between. This CDR3 is CASSLQSGSGNEQFF. For the CDR3, the DNA is TGTGCCAGCAGCTTACAATCCGGGTCCGGCAATGAGCAGTTCTTC.

V gene TRBV7-2 combines with J gene TRBJ2-7; 16 nucleotides agree with TRBD2. This CDR3 region has 17 residues. Looked up from germline, CDR1 is SGHTA and CDR2 is FQGNSA. The V gene end was trimmed by 5 bases and the J gene end by 6 bases; junction bases not matched to a gene: 10. CDR3 region: CASSPVGTSGRAGEQYF. For the CDR3, the DNA is TGTGCCAGCAGCCCCGTGGGGACTAGCGGGAGGGCCGGCGAGCAGTACTTC.

This rearrangement joins TRBV18 to TRBJ2-7; D gene ambiguous. Germline assignment: CDR1 KGHSH and CDR2 LQKENI. The CDR3 runs to 15 residues. Trimming removed 0 bases at V and 2 bases at J, with 11 bases between. This chain's CDR3 is CASSPPWSRTYEQYF. The CDR3 DNA follows: TGTGCCAGCTCACCACCGTGGTCGAGGACCTACGAGCAGTACTTC.

The chain has TRBV11-2 and TRBJ1-3; D remains unclear. The germline V gene has CDR1 SGHAT and CDR2 FQNNGV. The V gene lost 3 bases and the J gene lost 0 bases, with 6 bases spanning the gap. The CDR3 extends over 14 amino acids. CDR3 nucleotide sequence: TGTGCCAGCAGCTTTACAGACTCTGGAAACACCATATATTTT. Its translation is CASSFTDSGNTIYF.

The rearrangement links TRBV10-3 to TRBJ2-3, with D perhaps matching TRBD1 (8 bases). Trimming removed 3 bases from V and 2 bases from J, with 15 bases in between. The CDR3 loop spans 16 amino acids. Germline CDR1 and CDR2: ENHRY and SYGVKD. The CDR3 DNA is TGTGCCATCAGTGAAGGACAGGGAGGGAACACAGATACGCAGTATTTT. It is translated as CAISEGQGGNTDTQYF.

The chain uses TRBV9 and TRBJ1-6; D remains unclear. The germline V gene has CDR1 SGDLS and CDR2 YYNGEE. The germline V and J ends were trimmed by 2 bases and 6 bases, with 12 bases remaining between them. The length of the CDR3 is 15 residues. In nucleotides, the CDR3 is TGTGCCAGCAGCGTCGAGCCCAGCCCTAATTCACCCCTCCACTTT. Its translation: CASSVEPSPNSPLHF. The whole variable domain, remainder taken from reference TRBV9 and TRBJ1-6, is DSGVTQTPKHLITATGQRVTLRCSPRSGDLSVYWYQQSLDQGLQFLIQYYNGEERAKGNILERFSAQQFPDLHSELNLSSLELGDSALYFCASSVEPSPNSPLHFGNGTRLTVT.

This clone has more than one count but fewer than ten. The chain is built from TRBV5-3 and TRBJ2-2, with D uncertain. TRBV5-3 is given ORF status, its function remaining uncertain. The CDR3 extends over 13 amino acids. CDR3 nucleotide sequence: TGTGACACGACGTGGGCCAGCACCGGGGAGCTGTTTTTT. Translating it yields CDTTWASTGELFF.

This chain connects TRBV11-2 to TRBJ2-3; D uncertain. V shed 2 bases and J shed 1 base, with 7 bases lying between them. CDR1 and CDR2 from the germline V gene are SGHAT and FQNNGV. The CDR3 runs to 14 residues. CDR3 coding DNA: TGTGCCAGCAGCTTAAGCCGGGGCACAGATACGCAGTATTTT. It yields the protein CASSLSRGTDTQYF.

The chain carries TRBV18 and TRBJ1-2; no definite D call. The length of the CDR3 is 12 residues. Trimming stripped 5 bases from V and 8 bases from J, with 12 bases between. CDR1 is KGHSH, CDR2 LQKENI, per germline. CDR3 amino acids: CASSAGKGGYTF. The CDR3 bases are TGTGCCAGCTCAGCCGGGAAGGGCGGCTACACCTTC.

The gene calls are TRBV9 and TRBJ2-4; a weak D match, TRBD1 (5 bases). Trimming left V 0 bases short and J 4 bases short, with 11 bases between. CDR3 length: 15 amino acids. Germline values: CDR1 SGDLS, CDR2 YYNGEE. The CDR3 loop reads CASSVGQSLKNIQYF. The CDR3 DNA follows: TGTGCCAGCAGCGTAGGACAGTCCCTAAAAAACATTCAGTACTTC.

The chain couples TRBV7-8 to TRBJ2-1; D perhaps matches TRBD1 (5 bases). The CDR3 has 18 amino acids. Trimming removed 3 bases at V and 6 bases at J, with 24 bases between. Germline assignment: CDR1 SGHVS and CDR2 FQNEAQ. The CDR3 loop is CASSLRAVRQGIGNEQFF. As DNA, the CDR3 is TGTGCCAGCAGCTTGCGTGCCGTGAGGCAGGGTATTGGCAATGAGCAGTTCTTC.

This chain joins TRBV19 and TRBJ2-2, with TRBD2 matching over 8 bases. Trimming removed 6 bases from V and 1 base from J; junction bases left unmatched: 4. CDR1 is LNHDA, CDR2 SQIVND, per germline (reference sequence). There are 15 residues in the CDR3. The CDR3 coding sequence is TGTGCCAGTAGGACCGGGACTAGGAACACCGGGGAGCTGTTTTTT. Translating it yields CASRTGTRNTGELFF.

The CDR3 DNA sequence: TGTGCCAGCAGACCCGGACAGGCGCCCTATGGCTACACCTTC. It is translated as CASRPGQAPYGYTF. The chain recombines TRBV6-6 with TRBJ1-2; 7 positions agree with TRBD1. Germline lookup yields CDR1 MNHNY and CDR2 SVGAGI (reference sequence). CDR3 length: 14 amino acids. Unmatched junction bases numbered 8, after V lost 6 bases and J lost 4 bases.